The TCR beta chain described here comes from a study of OX40 agonist ivuxolimab in advanced cancers. Germline assignment: CDR1 KGHSH and CDR2 LQKENI. The CDR3 contains 16 residues. V dropped 0 bases and J dropped 6 bases, with 17 bases sitting between them. Samples were taken at baseline and on day 1 of cycles 4 and 7. The repertoire was sequenced with immunoSEQ multiplex PCR; TCRdb's copy has only in-frame clones and lacks some. Seen here are around 25,000 clones, more than 75% observed once, and the top ten hold 1.4%. Sample: CD4+ or CD8+ T cells sorted from blood, taken in a trial of the OX40 agonist ivuxolimab. The sequence was obtained from an adult with an advanced solid tumor such as melanoma, head and neck, liver or kidney cancer. The chain uses TRBV18 and TRBJ2-5, with a possible D match to TRBD1 (6 bases). The CDR3 DNA reads as TGTGCCAGCTCACCACCGGGCAGGGGAGATGGGAAGACCCAGTACTTC. Protein sequence: CASSPPGRGDGKTQYF.